This record concerns one T cell receptor beta chain sequence. Its antigen is still unknown. Produced via immunoSEQ multiplex PCR; TCRdb's table is partial and in-frame only. Of under 55,000 clones listed, less than 85% are singletons. The data were taken from a study of T cells in localized non-small cell lung cancer. Findings of the study overall: Adjacent lung was found to contain a median roughly 50 of the top 100 tumor clones. It was uninvolved adjacent lung that showed the highest T cell clonality, exceeding tumor. Tumor samples were not multi-region, leaving intratumor heterogeneity unexcluded.

Between the trimmed V and J ends, which lost 4 bases and 0 bases, there was a span of 11 bases. The germline V gene has CDR1 SGHNT and CDR2 YYREEE (reference sequence). This CDR3 contains 15 residues. The input for sequencing was PBMCs, taken before any cancer treatment. The TCR comes from a woman aged 35-75 years with stage II lung adenocarcinoma. V is TRBV5-4 and J is TRBJ2-1; D may be TRBD2 (6 bases). DNA of the CDR3: TGTGCCAGCAGCCGAGGAGGGAGCTCCTACAATGAGCAGTTCTTC. It is translated as CASSRGGSSYNEQFF.